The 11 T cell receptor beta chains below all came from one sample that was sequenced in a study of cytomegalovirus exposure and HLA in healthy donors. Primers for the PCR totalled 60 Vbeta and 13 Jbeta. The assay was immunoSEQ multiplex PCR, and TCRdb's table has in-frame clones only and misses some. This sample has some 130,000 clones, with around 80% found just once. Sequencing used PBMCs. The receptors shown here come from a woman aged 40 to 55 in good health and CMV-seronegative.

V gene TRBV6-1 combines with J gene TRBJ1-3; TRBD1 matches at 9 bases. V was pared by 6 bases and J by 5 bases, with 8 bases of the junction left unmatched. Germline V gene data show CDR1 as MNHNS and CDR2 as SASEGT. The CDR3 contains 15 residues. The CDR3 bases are TGTGCCAGCAGCGTTTGGGGACAGGGCAGAAACACCATATATTTT. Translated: CASSVWGQGRNTIYF.

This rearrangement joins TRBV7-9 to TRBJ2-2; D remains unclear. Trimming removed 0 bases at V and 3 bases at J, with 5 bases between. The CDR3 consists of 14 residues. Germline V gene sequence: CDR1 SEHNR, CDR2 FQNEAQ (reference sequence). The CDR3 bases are TGTGCCAGCAGCTTAGCGTTAGACACCGGGGAGCTGTTTTTT. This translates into CASSLALDTGELFF.

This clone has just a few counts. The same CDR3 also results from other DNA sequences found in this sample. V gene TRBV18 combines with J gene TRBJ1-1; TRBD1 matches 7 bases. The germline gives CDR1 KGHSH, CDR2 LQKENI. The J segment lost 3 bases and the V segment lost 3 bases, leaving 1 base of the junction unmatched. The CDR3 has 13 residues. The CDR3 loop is CASSPGQDTEAFF. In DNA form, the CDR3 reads TGTGCCAGCTCACCTGGACAGGACACTGAAGCTTTCTTT.

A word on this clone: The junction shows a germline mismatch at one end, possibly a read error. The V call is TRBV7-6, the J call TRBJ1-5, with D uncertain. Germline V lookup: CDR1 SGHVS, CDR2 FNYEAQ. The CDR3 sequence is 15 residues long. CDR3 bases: TGTGCCAGCAGCTTAGACGGCAATAGCAATCGGCCCCAGCATTTT. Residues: CASSLDGNSNRPQHF.

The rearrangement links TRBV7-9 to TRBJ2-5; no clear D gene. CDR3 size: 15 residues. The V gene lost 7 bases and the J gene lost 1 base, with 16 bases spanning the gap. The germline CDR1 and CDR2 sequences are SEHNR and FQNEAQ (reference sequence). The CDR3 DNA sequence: TGTGCCAGCACCCCCACCCAGGCGACCCAAGAGACCCAGTACTTC. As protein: CASTPTQATQETQYF.

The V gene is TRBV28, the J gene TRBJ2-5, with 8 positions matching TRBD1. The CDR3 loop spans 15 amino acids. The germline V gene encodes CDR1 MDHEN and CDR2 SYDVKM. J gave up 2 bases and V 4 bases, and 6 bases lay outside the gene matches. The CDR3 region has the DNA TGTGCCAGCAGTTGGGAAACAGGGGGTCAAGAGACCCAGTACTTC. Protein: CASSWETGGQETQYF.

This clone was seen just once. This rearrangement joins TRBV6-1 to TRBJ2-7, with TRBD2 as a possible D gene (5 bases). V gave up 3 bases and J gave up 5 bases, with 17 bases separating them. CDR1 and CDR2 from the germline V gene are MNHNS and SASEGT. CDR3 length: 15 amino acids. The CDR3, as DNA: TGTGCCAGCAGTGACTCTTGGACGGGAACCCACGAGCAGTACTTC. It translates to CASSDSWTGTHEQYF.

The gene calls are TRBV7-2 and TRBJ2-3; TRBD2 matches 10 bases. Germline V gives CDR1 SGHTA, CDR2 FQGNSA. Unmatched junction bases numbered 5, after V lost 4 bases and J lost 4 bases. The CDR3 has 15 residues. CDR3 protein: CASSSVAGGPDTQYF. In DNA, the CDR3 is TGTGCCAGCAGCTCAGTAGCGGGAGGTCCAGATACGCAGTATTTT.

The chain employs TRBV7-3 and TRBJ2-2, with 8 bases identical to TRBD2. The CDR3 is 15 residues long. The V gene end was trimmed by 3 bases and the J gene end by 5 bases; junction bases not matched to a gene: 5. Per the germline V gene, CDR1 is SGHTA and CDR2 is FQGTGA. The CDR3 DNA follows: TGTGCCAGCAGCTTGACGGGAGGGAAGACCGGGGAGCTGTTTTTT. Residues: CASSLTGGKTGELFF. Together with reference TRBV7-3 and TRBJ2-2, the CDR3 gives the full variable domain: GAGVSQTPSNKVTEKGKYVELRCDPISGHTALYWYRQSLGQGPEFLIYFQGTGAADDSGLPNDRFFAVRPEGSVSTLKIQRTERGDSAVYLCASSLTGGKTGELFFGEGSRLTVL.

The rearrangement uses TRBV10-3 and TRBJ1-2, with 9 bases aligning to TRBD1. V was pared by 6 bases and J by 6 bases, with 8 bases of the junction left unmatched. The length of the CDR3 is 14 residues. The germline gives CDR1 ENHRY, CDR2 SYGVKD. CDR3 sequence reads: CAISAQGAIDGYTF. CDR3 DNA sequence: TGTGCCATCAGCGCACAGGGGGCGATCGATGGCTACACCTTC.

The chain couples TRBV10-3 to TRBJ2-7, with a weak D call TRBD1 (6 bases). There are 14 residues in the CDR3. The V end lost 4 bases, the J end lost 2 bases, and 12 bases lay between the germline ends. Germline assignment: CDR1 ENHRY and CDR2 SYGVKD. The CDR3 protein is CAISGRGSAYEQYF. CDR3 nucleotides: TGTGCCATCAGTGGCAGGGGTAGTGCCTACGAGCAGTACTTC.